The rows below give T cell receptor beta chains drawn from one sample of a study of blood T cell repertoires in COVID-19. The assay was immunoSEQ multiplex PCR, and TCRdb's table has in-frame clones only and misses some. This table has about 180,000 clones, roughly 80% appearing once. The material sequenced was peripheral blood. These receptors all stem from a human donor in a cohort sampled during active COVID-19. CDR3s include the opening cysteine and the closing phenylalanine or tryptophan. Each record gives: D gene, V gene, clone size, J gene, CDR3 protein, CDR3 DNA. D genes are given only for firm matches. Clone size is given for some rows only: seen once, a few or many times, or a class if the clone is expanded.

d_call: TRBD1; v_call: TRBV15; clone_size: once; j_call: TRBJ1-4; cdr3_aa: CATSEDRGRVEKLFF; cdr3_nt: TGTGCCACCAGCGAGGACAGGGGGCGAGTGGAAAAACTGTTTTTT
d_call: TRBD1; v_call: TRBV28; clone_size: .; j_call: TRBJ1-2; cdr3_aa: CASLQGERYGYTF; cdr3_nt: TGTGCCAGCCTGCAGGGGGAGCGCTATGGCTACACCTTC
d_call: TRBD2; v_call: TRBV18; clone_size: .; j_call: TRBJ2-1; cdr3_aa: CASSPWGPLAGGPNEQFF; cdr3_nt: TGTGCCAGCTCACCATGGGGGCCCCTAGCGGGAGGGCCGAATGAGCAGTTCTTC
d_call: TRBD1; v_call: TRBV28; clone_size: few; j_call: TRBJ2-4; cdr3_aa: CASSLGDRGLAKNIQYF; cdr3_nt: TGTGCCAGCAGTTTAGGTGACAGGGGGCTAGCCAAAAACATTCAGTACTTC
d_call: TRBD2; v_call: TRBV7-8; clone_size: .; j_call: TRBJ2-7; cdr3_aa: CASLSGTSGSGEQYF; cdr3_nt: TGTGCCAGTCTCTCGGGAACTAGCGGGAGCGGGGAGCAGTACTTC
d_call: TRBD1; v_call: TRBV5-6; clone_size: .; j_call: TRBJ2-1; cdr3_aa: CASSWGTGLNPNEQFF; cdr3_nt: TGTGCCAGCAGCTGGGGGACAGGGCTGAACCCAAATGAGCAGTTCTTC
d_call: .; v_call: TRBV27; clone_size: once; j_call: TRBJ2-7; cdr3_aa: CASNRPGDEQYF; cdr3_nt: TGTGCCAGCAATCGCCCGGGGGACGAGCAGTACTTC
d_call: .; v_call: TRBV19; clone_size: once; j_call: TRBJ1-4; cdr3_aa: CASRWKGATNEKLFF; cdr3_nt: TGTGCCAGTAGGTGGAAGGGAGCAACTAATGAAAAACTGTTTTTT
d_call: .; v_call: TRBV29-1; clone_size: .; j_call: TRBJ1-1; cdr3_aa: CSVQGPTEAFF; cdr3_nt: TGCAGCGTTCAGGGCCCCACTGAAGCTTTCTTT
d_call: TRBD1; v_call: TRBV19; clone_size: .; j_call: TRBJ2-6; cdr3_aa: CASSADRVGANVLTF; cdr3_nt: TGTGCCAGTAGTGCCGACAGGGTCGGGGCCAACGTCCTGACTTTC
d_call: .; v_call: TRBV20-1; clone_size: .; j_call: TRBJ1-1; cdr3_aa: CSAVQGEKAFF; cdr3_nt: TGCAGTGCTGTACAGGGCGAGAAAGCTTTCTTT
d_call: TRBD2; v_call: TRBV7-2; clone_size: .; j_call: TRBJ2-5; cdr3_aa: CASSLADSGGIGQETQYF; cdr3_nt: TGTGCCAGCAGCTTAGCAGATAGCGGGGGTATTGGGCAAGAGACCCAGTACTTC
d_call: TRBD1; v_call: TRBV18; clone_size: once; j_call: TRBJ1-1; cdr3_aa: CASSPTGRNTEAFF; cdr3_nt: TGTGCCAGCTCACCGACAGGGAGGAACACTGAAGCTTTCTTT
d_call: .; v_call: TRBV9; clone_size: once; j_call: TRBJ1-3; cdr3_aa: CASSAGDSGNTIYF; cdr3_nt: TGTGCCAGCAGCGCAGGGGACTCTGGAAACACCATATATTTT
d_call: .; v_call: TRBV27; clone_size: .; j_call: TRBJ1-2; cdr3_aa: CASNASGYGYTF; cdr3_nt: TGTGCCAGCAACGCGTCGGGCTATGGCTACACCTTC
d_call: TRBD1; v_call: TRBV11-2; clone_size: .; j_call: TRBJ2-3; cdr3_aa: CASSPRQGKWADTQYF; cdr3_nt: TGTGCCAGCAGCCCCCGACAGGGAAAGTGGGCAGATACGCAGTATTTT
d_call: TRBD2; v_call: TRBV11-2; clone_size: .; j_call: TRBJ2-3; cdr3_aa: CASSLSGRAVDTQYF; cdr3_nt: TGTGCCAGCAGCTTATCCGGGAGGGCCGTAGATACGCAGTATTTT
d_call: .; v_call: TRBV5-1; clone_size: .; j_call: TRBJ1-1; cdr3_aa: CASSLVPGEGTEAFF; cdr3_nt: TGCGCCAGCAGCTTGGTCCCGGGGGAGGGCACTGAAGCTTTCTTT
d_call: .; v_call: TRBV18; clone_size: few; j_call: TRBJ1-5; cdr3_aa: CASSMTGRAYQPQHF; cdr3_nt: TGTGCCAGCTCGATGACGGGCAGGGCCTATCAGCCCCAGCATTTT
d_call: TRBD2; v_call: TRBV4-3; clone_size: .; j_call: TRBJ2-7; cdr3_aa: CASSQGLATNYEQYF; cdr3_nt: TGCGCCAGCAGCCAGGGACTAGCTACAAACTACGAGCAGTACTTC
d_call: .; v_call: TRBV2; clone_size: .; j_call: TRBJ2-5; cdr3_aa: CASSESVQETQYF; cdr3_nt: TGTGCCAGCAGTGAGTCGGTCCAAGAGACCCAGTACTTC